This T cell receptor beta chain stems from a study of OX40 agonist ivuxolimab in advanced cancers. Study as a whole: Those treated in dose escalation had hepatocellular carcinoma, melanoma, renal cell cancer or head and neck cancer.

In its sample, this clone was seen once. The repertoire was sequenced with immunoSEQ multiplex PCR; TCRdb's copy has only in-frame clones and lacks some. The table has about 72,000 clones, about 88% seen once. Sequences were derived from CD4+ or CD8+ T cells sorted from blood, sampled in a trial of the OX40 agonist ivuxolimab. This receptor was identified in an adult with an advanced solid tumor such as melanoma, head and neck, liver or kidney cancer.

The CDR3 sequence: CASSKTEPGYGYTF. Written as DNA, the CDR3 is TGTGCCAGCAGTAAGACAGAGCCCGGCTATGGCTACACCTTC. This chain connects TRBV28 to TRBJ1-2; D is possibly TRBD1 (5 bases). V was shortened by 5 bases and J by 4 bases, with 14 bases between the two germline ends. Germline-derived CDR1 and CDR2 are MDHEN and SYDVKM. The CDR3 covers 14 residues.